This record concerns one T cell receptor beta chain sequence. What it binds is not known. It was with 60 Vbeta and 13 Jbeta primers that the PCR ran. Sequenced by immunoSEQ multiplex PCR; TCRdb stores in-frame clones only, minus some. The sample carries about 67,000 clones, roughly 78% recorded once. The sample comes from a study of cytomegalovirus exposure and HLA in healthy donors. Broader study findings: Near-uniform donor sequencing depth was presumed by presence/absence analyses.

This TCR came from a woman aged 25 to 39 in good health and CMV-seronegative. The source material was PBMCs.

CDR3 DNA: TGTGCCAGCAGCCCGGGACAGACTAGCACAGATACGCAGTATTTT. It is translated as CASSPGQTSTDTQYF. This chain joins TRBV11-2 and TRBJ2-3, with TRBD1 matching 7 bases. The length of the CDR3 is 15 residues. V gave up 5 bases and J gave up 0 bases; unmatched junction bases: 5. Per the germline V gene, CDR1 is SGHAT and CDR2 is FQNNGV.